This TCR beta chain was observed in a study of blood T cell repertoires in COVID-19. At the level of the study: Researchers got acute and convalescent COVID-19 samples from the United States, Italy and Spain. The cDNA or gDNA used as material had been derived from T cells, B-cell-depleted T cells, or PBMCs.

The CDR3 extends over 13 amino acids. Germline CDR1 MDHEN, CDR2 SYDVKM. J was trimmed by 8 bases and V by 6 bases; bases with no gene match: 8. Clones were sequenced by immunoSEQ multiplex PCR, and TCRdb holds only the in-frame ones, with some missing. The sample holds more than 150,000 clones, around 86% seen once. The sequence derives from a man aged 18 to 30 with acute or convalescent COVID-19. V and J are TRBV28 and TRBJ1-2; 8 bases align to TRBD1. Input material: peripheral blood. This CDR3 is CASRGDRGGGYTF. The CDR3, as DNA: TGTGCCAGCAGGGGTGACAGGGGTGGAGGCTACACCTTC.